These 3 T cell receptor beta chains were all obtained from the same sample, sequenced in a study of CD8+ T cells in alopecia areata (dated by TCRdb to 2016 to 2019). Preparation of the library involved the immunoSEQ multiplex PCR assay. To provide template for TCR sequencing, every sample had RNA extracted and reverse transcribed into cDNA. The clones in this table, taken by TCRdb from immuneACCESS, are in-frame only. Not every clone is retained; where verified, under half of the shortfall comes from an unresolved V gene, and the cause of the rest is unknown. The table for this sample lists about 110,000 clones, none of them counted only once. About 20% of the sample lies in the top ten. Input material: lesional skin. Receptor source: a C3H/HeJ mouse with alopecia areata. The MHC haplotype of this strain is H2-k.

This clone was recorded a few times. Any gene name here is a mouse gene name. Sequencing ends 4 residues short of the CDR3 end; the germline J gene provides the rest. V is TRBV13-3 and J is TRBJ1-4; TRBD1 might be the D (5 bases). Germline loops: CDR1 NNHDY, CDR2 SYVADS. The V end was cut by 1 base, the J end by 5 bases, with 9 bases between. The CDR3 consists of 14 residues. The sequenced CDR3 bases are TGTGCCAGCAGTGATATCGACAGAAACGAA. This codes for CASSDIDRNE. The whole CDR3 sequence is CASSDIDRNERLFF.

A note on this clone: All gene names here are mouse names. With the read ending 4 residues before the CDR3 end, the germline J gene is used to fill in that end. The chain carries TRBV1 and TRBJ2-1; 10 nucleotides align to TRBD2. Germline CDR1 reads NSQYPW; CDR2 reads LRSPGD (reference sequence). This CDR3 is built from 16 residues. The V and J ends lost 4 bases and 3 bases, in that order; junction bases with no gene match: 6. CDR3 loop: CTCSVWGGGGYAEQFF. The CDR3 DNA, read in part, is TGCACCTGCAGTGTCTGGGGGGGCGGAGGCTATGCT.

This clone has more than one count but fewer than ten. Gene names denote mouse genes. The CDR3 extends 4 residues past the end of the read, so its final part is completed from the germline J gene. The gene calls are TRBV17 and TRBJ2-4, with TRBD1 matching over 7 bases. The trim removed 4 bases at V and 0 bases at J, leaving 4 bases unmatched. This CDR3 is 15 amino acids long. Germline V gene lookup returns CDR1 MNHDT and CDR2 YYDKIL. The CDR3 bases that were read are TGTGCTAGCAGTATGGCAGGGGGTAGTCAAAAC. It specifies CASSMAGGSQN. The complete CDR3 protein is CASSMAGGSQNTLYF.